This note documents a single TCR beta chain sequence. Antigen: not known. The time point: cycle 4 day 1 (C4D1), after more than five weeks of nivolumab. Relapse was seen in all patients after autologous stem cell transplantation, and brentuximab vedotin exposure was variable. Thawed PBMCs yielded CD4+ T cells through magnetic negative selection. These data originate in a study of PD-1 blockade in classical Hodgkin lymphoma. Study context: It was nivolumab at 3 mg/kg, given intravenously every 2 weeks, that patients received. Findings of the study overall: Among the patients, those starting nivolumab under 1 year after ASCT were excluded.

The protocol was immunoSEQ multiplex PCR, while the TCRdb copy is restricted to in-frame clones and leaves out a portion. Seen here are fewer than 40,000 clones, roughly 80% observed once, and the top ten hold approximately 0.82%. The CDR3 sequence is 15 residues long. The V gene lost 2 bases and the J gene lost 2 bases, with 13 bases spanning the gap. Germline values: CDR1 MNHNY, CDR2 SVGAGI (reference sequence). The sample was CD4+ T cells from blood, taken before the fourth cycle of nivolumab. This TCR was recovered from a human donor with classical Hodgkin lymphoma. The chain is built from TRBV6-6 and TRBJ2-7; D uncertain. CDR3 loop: CASSYNPETAYEQYF. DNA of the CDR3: TGTGCCAGCAGTTACAATCCCGAAACAGCCTACGAGCAGTACTTC.